This T cell receptor beta chain was observed in a study of T cell changes during pregnancy in multiple sclerosis. Generated by immunoSEQ multiplex PCR, the TCRdb table keeps only in-frame clones and is missing some. The sample shows roughly 74,000 clones, roughly nine tenths of them seen only once. This CDR3 has 12 amino acids. Trimming pared 0 bases from V and 13 bases from J, leaving 10 bases between. CDR1 is SGHTA, CDR2 FQGNSA, per germline. This clone was observed a few times. The V call is TRBV7-2, the J call TRBJ2-1; TRBD2 is a possible D gene (7 bases). This receptor was obtained from a female donor with multiple sclerosis, enrolled in a pregnancy study. The specimen comprised peripheral blood, sampled before pregnancy. CDR3 loop: CASSLAAGAQFF. CDR3 DNA: TGTGCCAGCAGCTTAGCGGCGGGGGCACAGTTCTTC.